The clone carrying this TCR beta chain occurred once. The table came from immunoSEQ multiplex PCR; TCRdb's copy has only in-frame clones and leaves some out. The table records roughly 81,000 clones, approximately 86% of them present only once. This sample is part of a study of blood T cell repertoires in COVID-19. Study-wide background: T cells, B-cell-depleted T cells, or PBMCs supplied cDNA or gDNA.

The CDR3 runs to 16 residues. The trim removed 1 base at V and 4 bases at J, leaving 1 base unmatched. Germline loops: CDR1 SGHTA, CDR2 FQGNSA. The sequence was collected from an elderly woman with COVID-19, enrolled during active disease. The chain combines TRBV7-2 with TRBJ2-1; 13 nucleotides match TRBD2. The specimen was peripheral blood. CDR3 DNA: TGTGCCAGCAGCTTAGAGACTAGCGGGGGGTACAATGAGCAGTTCTTC. This codes for CASSLETSGGYNEQFF.